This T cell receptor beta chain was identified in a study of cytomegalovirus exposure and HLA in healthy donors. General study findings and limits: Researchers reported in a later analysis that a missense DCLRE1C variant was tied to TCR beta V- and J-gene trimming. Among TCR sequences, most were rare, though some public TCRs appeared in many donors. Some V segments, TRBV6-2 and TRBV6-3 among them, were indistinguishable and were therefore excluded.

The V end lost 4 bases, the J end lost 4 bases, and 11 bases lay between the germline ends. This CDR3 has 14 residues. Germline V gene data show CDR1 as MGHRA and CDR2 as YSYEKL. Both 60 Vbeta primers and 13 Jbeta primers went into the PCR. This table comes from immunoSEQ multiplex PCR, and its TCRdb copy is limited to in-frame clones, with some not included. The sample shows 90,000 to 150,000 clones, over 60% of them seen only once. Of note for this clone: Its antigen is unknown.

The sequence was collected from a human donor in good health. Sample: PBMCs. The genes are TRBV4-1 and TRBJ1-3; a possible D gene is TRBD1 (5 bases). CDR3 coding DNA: TGCGCCAGCAGCCCCCGGACAAAAGGAAACACCATATATTTT. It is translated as CASSPRTKGNTIYF.